The 13 T cell receptor beta chains reported below all come from one sample, sequenced in a study of T cell responses to AZD1222 COVID-19 vaccine. This table comes from immunoSEQ multiplex PCR, and its TCRdb copy is limited to in-frame clones, with some not included. The profile shows some 140,000 clones, around 90% of them singletons. The material sequenced was peripheral blood, taken on day 0 of AZD1222 vaccination. The receptor set was obtained from an adult in good health.

The genes are TRBV19 and TRBJ2-1, with D possibly matching TRBD2 (5 bases). Deletions cut 3 bases from V and 9 bases from J, with 12 bases between. CDR3 length equals 13 residues. Germline loops: CDR1 LNHDA, CDR2 SQIVND (reference sequence). The chain's CDR3 is CASSMVTGSEQFF. CDR3 bases: TGTGCCAGTAGTATGGTTACGGGAAGTGAGCAGTTCTTC.

V is TRBV7-8 and J is TRBJ1-6, with D tentatively TRBD1 (6 bases). CDR3 length: 14 residues. Per the germline V gene, CDR1 is SGHVS and CDR2 is FQNEAQ. V was clipped by 1 base and J by 13 bases, with 14 bases between them. The DNA for the CDR3 is TGTGCCAGCAGCTTAGTTCACAGGGATAGGCCCCTCCACTTT. Amino acids: CASSLVHRDRPLHF.

This clone has just a few counts. This chain uses TRBV2 with TRBJ1-5, with a weak D call TRBD1 (6 bases). The V end was cut by 7 bases, the J end by 3 bases, with 10 bases between. Per germline, CDR1 SNHLY and CDR2 FYNNEI. The CDR3 consists of 13 residues. Here the CDR3 reads CASTGEPNQPQHF. The CDR3 nucleotides are TGTGCCAGCACAGGGGAGCCCAATCAGCCCCAGCATTTT. Full variable domain (missing parts from reference TRBV2 and TRBJ1-5): EPEVTQTPSHQVTQMGQEVILRCVPISNHLYFYWYRQILGQKVEFLVSFYNNEISEKSEIFDDQFSVERPDGSNFTLKIRSTKLEDSAMYFCASTGEPNQPQHFGDGTRLSIL.

This clone occurred a few times. The CDR3, as DNA: TGTGCCAGCAGCTTCAGGGTGGGGGCTCTCTACGAGCAGTACTTC. It translates to CASSFRVGALYEQYF. The chain is built from TRBV11-2 and TRBJ2-7; a weak D match, TRBD1 (6 bases). The CDR3 extends over 15 amino acids. V lost 3 bases to trimming and J lost 3 bases, with 15 bases between them. The germline V gene encodes CDR1 SGHAT and CDR2 FQNNGV.

This chain links TRBV4-1 with TRBJ1-2; 7 positions agree with TRBD1. The V and J ends lost 7 bases and 0 bases, in that order; junction bases with no gene match: 11. CDR1 MGHRA and CDR2 YSYEKL come from the germline V gene. This CDR3 comprises 16 residues. In DNA, the CDR3 is TGCGCCAGCACCCCCCCGACCGGGACAGCTAACTATGGCTACACCTTC. Translating it yields CASTPPTGTANYGYTF.

This clone has only a few counts. This chain uses TRBV15 with TRBJ2-1; weak D call: TRBD1 (6 bases). CDR3 length: 15 residues. The germline V gene encodes CDR1 LNHNV and CDR2 YYDKDF (reference sequence). The V gene lost 4 bases and the J gene lost 2 bases, with 12 bases spanning the gap. CDR3 nucleotides: TGTGCCACCAGCAAAGGTGACAGGACCTACAATGAGCAGTTCTTC. This codes for CATSKGDRTYNEQFF.

The V gene is TRBV19, the J gene TRBJ1-2; perhaps TRBD1 as D (5 bases). This CDR3 spans 13 amino acids. Germline CDR1 and CDR2: LNHDA and SQIVND (reference sequence). V gave up 10 bases and J gave up 2 bases, with 14 bases separating them. Here the CDR3 DNA reads TGTGCCACCCTAAAGGCAGGGAACTATGGCTACACCTTC. It is translated as CATLKAGNYGYTF.

This clone was counted a single time. This chain joins TRBV10-2 and TRBJ1-1, with a possible D match to TRBD1 (5 bases). This CDR3 has 13 residues. Trimming took off 3 bases at V and 11 bases at J, with 16 bases between the two ends. Germline values: CDR1 WSHSY, CDR2 SAAADI. The CDR3 region is CASSDYRTGTAFF. CDR3 coding DNA: TGCGCCAGCAGTGACTATCGGACCGGGACCGCTTTCTTT.

This clone was counted once. The chain recombines TRBV5-4 with TRBJ1-1; D uncertain. Trimming removed 6 bases from V and 0 bases from J, with 12 bases in between. Germline CDR1 SGHNT, CDR2 YYREEE (reference sequence). This CDR3 spans 14 amino acids. The CDR3 DNA sequence: TGTGCCAGCAAGAGGGATCCCATGAACACTGAAGCTTTCTTT. Its protein is CASKRDPMNTEAFF.

The chain couples TRBV6-2 or TRBV6-3 to TRBJ2-6; unclear D gene. Between the trimmed V and J ends, which lost 2 bases and 0 bases, there was a span of 8 bases. The CDR3 covers 16 residues. Germline loops: CDR1 MNHEY, CDR2 SVGEGT. CDR3 nucleotides: TGTGCCAGCAGTTACCCTTCCCCCTCTGGGGCCAACGTCCTGACTTTC. Protein product: CASSYPSPSGANVLTF.

The genes are TRBV25-1 and TRBJ1-1; D uncertain. The CDR3 loop spans 14 amino acids. V was shortened by 6 bases and J by 5 bases, with 16 bases between the two germline ends. Germline V gene lookup returns CDR1 MGHDK and CDR2 SYGVNS. This chain's CDR3 is CASSPPGRGTEAFF. In nucleotides, the CDR3 is TGTGCCAGCAGCCCCCCGGGTCGAGGAACTGAAGCTTTCTTT.

This clone was recorded only once. The gene calls are TRBV5-8 and TRBJ2-7; tentatively, D is TRBD1 (6 bases). Germline lookup yields CDR1 SGHTS and CDR2 YDEGEE. The germline V and J ends were trimmed by 1 base and 4 bases, with 12 bases remaining between them. CDR3 length equals 14 residues. The CDR3 here is CASSLIQGKYEQYF. The CDR3 DNA is TGTGCCAGCAGCTTGATTCAGGGGAAATACGAGCAGTACTTC.

The rearrangement joins TRBV27 to TRBJ1-1; 7 nucleotides match TRBD1. Germline loops: CDR1 MNHEY, CDR2 SMNVEV (reference sequence). V shed 5 bases, J shed 0 bases, and the junction held 6 bases outside the gene matches. CDR3 length: 15 amino acids. The CDR3 DNA sequence: TGTGCCAGCAGTCCCCGACAGGGCATGAACACTGAAGCTTTCTTT. The encoded protein is CASSPRQGMNTEAFF.